The source of this TCR beta chain is a study of blood T cell repertoires in COVID-19. Repertoires were generated with immunoSEQ multiplex PCR, while TCRdb's copy carries only in-frame clones and drops some. The table records a few hundred thousand clones, more than 65% of them present only once. The CDR3 is made up of 13 amino acids. The germline gives CDR1 SQVTM, CDR2 ANQGSEA. Losses at the gene ends were 7 bases for V and 5 bases for J; bases not matched to a gene: 7. Specimen: peripheral blood. This rearrangement joins TRBV29-1 to TRBJ2-5; 10 bases are a match to TRBD1. This receptor was taken from a person aged 65 to 79 with COVID-19, enrolled during active disease. CDR3 loop: CSARQGALETQYF. The CDR3 DNA follows: TGCAGCGCCAGACAGGGGGCGCTTGAGACCCAGTACTTC.